This TCR beta chain was captured in a study of T cell repertoires in cytomegalovirus infection. As for the study in general: Public TCR beta signatures marked donors with CMV infection and the matching HLA. Regarding the study as a whole: Clonotype analysis showed dominance of the ex vivo response by HLA-C-restricted CMV-specific TCR beta clonotypes. Carriers of CMV and the relevant HLA type were discriminated by public TCR beta frequency.

MiXCR, applied by TCRdb to the reads, yields one record per CDR3 protein. The sample shows under 95,000 distinct CDR3 sequences, 3.5% to 4% of them seen only once. This clonotype has ten or more counts. The antigen is unknown. The V and J ends lost 5 bases and 5 bases, in that order; junction bases with no gene match: 12. CDR1 and CDR2 (germline): SGHVS, FQNEAQ. The CDR3 spans 16 residues. This chain joins TRBV7-8 and TRBJ1-1; TRBD1 matches at 9 bases. This receptor was obtained from a human donor in good health (CMV status not recorded). Some clones in this sample may be carry-over from other donors' samples. Input material: PBMCs. CDR3 in DNA: TGTGCCAGCAGCCCCGGACAGGGGTTAAGGGGAACTGAAGCTTTCTTT. Protein: CASSPGQGLRGTEAFF.